This T cell receptor (beta chain) originates from a study of type 1 regulatory T cells. Study in general: T-allo10 is a Tr1-enriched, alloantigen-specific CD4 T cell product made in vitro. Whole-study results and caveats: Compared with non-Tr1 cells, Tr1 cells showed a narrower TCR repertoire.

TCRdb processed the reads anew with MiXCR; each CDR3 protein has one entry. Counted here are about 62,000 distinct CDR3 sequences, 62% occurring once; the ten biggest clones make up 1.5% to 2%. CDR3 length: 16 residues. Looked up from germline, CDR1 is SGHRS and CDR2 is YFSETQ. V lost 0 bases to trimming and J lost 6 bases, with 16 bases between them. A note on this clonotype: Its antigen remains unidentified.

The V gene is TRBV5-1, the J gene TRBJ1-5; no firm D call. This clonotype was sampled from a human donor in good health. Sequencing was done on a sample of cultured non-Tr1 T cells, either the whole culture or a sorted T cell fraction (not recorded which). CDR3 protein: CASSLGGLGALQPQHF. DNA of the CDR3: TGCGCCAGCAGCTTGGGAGGCCTGGGTGCACTTCAGCCCCAGCATTTT.